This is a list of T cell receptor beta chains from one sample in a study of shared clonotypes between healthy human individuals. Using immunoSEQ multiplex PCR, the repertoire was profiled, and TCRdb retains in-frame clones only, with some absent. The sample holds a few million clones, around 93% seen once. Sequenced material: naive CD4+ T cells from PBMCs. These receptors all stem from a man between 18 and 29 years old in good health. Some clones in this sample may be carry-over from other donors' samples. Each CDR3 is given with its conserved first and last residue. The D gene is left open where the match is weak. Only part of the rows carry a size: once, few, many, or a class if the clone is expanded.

TGTGCCAGCAGCTTGCCCGGGCCAAGGGGGCCCGGGGAGCTGTTTTTT	CASSLPGPRGPGELFF	-	TRBV7-6	TRBJ2-2	TRBD1
TGCAGTGCTGACCAACAAGATACGCAGTATTTT	CSADQQDTQYF	-	TRBV20-1	TRBJ2-3	-
TGTGCCAGCAGTTACTCGGATTCTGGAAACACCATATATTTT	CASSYSDSGNTIYF	-	TRBV6-6	TRBJ1-3	-
TGTGCCAGCAGTGACTCGTGGAGCTCCTACAATGAGCAGTTCTTC	CASSDSWSSYNEQFF	-	TRBV6-4	TRBJ2-1	-
TGTGCCAGCAGTTCAGGACAGGGGCCGGGCACTGAAGCTTTCTTT	CASSSGQGPGTEAFF	once	TRBV6-5	TRBJ1-1	TRBD1
TGTGCCAGCAGCATCGACAGAAACACTGAAGCTTTCTTT	CASSIDRNTEAFF	once	TRBV14	TRBJ1-1	-
TGTGCCAGCAGAGGGTTTTCAATGAACACTGAAGCTTTCTTT	CASRGFSMNTEAFF	-	TRBV28	TRBJ1-1	-
TGTGCCAGCAGCTTAGTTTGGTCTCAGGGCAGGAGAGTGTACGAGCAGTACTTC	CASSLVWSQGRRVYEQYF	-	TRBV11-2	TRBJ2-7	-
TGTGCCAGCAGTCCGGGACAGGGAGTAATTGACCTCACCGGGGAGCTGTTTTTT	CASSPGQGVIDLTGELFF	-	TRBV28	TRBJ2-2	TRBD1
TGTGCCAGCACCCCCGGTGGGAGTTTCTACTTCTCCGGGGAGCTGTTTTTT	CASTPGGSFYFSGELFF	-	TRBV2	TRBJ2-2	-
TGTGCCAGCAACCCCGGGCAGGGGCGAAACGAGCAGTACTTC	CASNPGQGRNEQYF	-	TRBV27	TRBJ2-7	-
TGTGCCAGCTCACCCGGGGGCTTTAGGACCTACGAGCAGTACTTC	CASSPGGFRTYEQYF	-	TRBV18	TRBJ2-7	-
TGCGCCAGCAGCCAAGGGGGCCGGACCGGCGAGCAGTACTTC	CASSQGGRTGEQYF	-	TRBV4-3	TRBJ2-7	-
TGTGCCTGGAGTGTAGGACACGGCTCGGGACCGAGGCAGTTCTTC	CAWSVGHGSGPRQFF	-	TRBV30	TRBJ2-1	-
TGTGCCAGCAGTGAAAAGCCTAGCGGGTGGGGCGAGCAGTACTTC	CASSEKPSGWGEQYF	-	TRBV2	TRBJ2-7	TRBD2
TGTGCCAGCAGCCCAACCGGGACCCCCTACGAGCAGTACTTC	CASSPTGTPYEQYF	-	TRBV7-2	TRBJ2-7	-
TGTGCCAGCAGCCGGGACAGGGTCGAGTATGGCTACACCTTC	CASSRDRVEYGYTF	-	TRBV5-4	TRBJ1-2	TRBD1
TGTGCCAGCAGTCTCCTGACTAGCGGAGCCTCCTACGAGCAGTACTTC	CASSLLTSGASYEQYF	-	TRBV28	TRBJ2-7	TRBD2
TGCGCCAGCAGCTTAGCAGGGGCGTTAATCGCTGGAAACACCATATATTTT	CASSLAGALIAGNTIYF	-	TRBV5-1	TRBJ1-3	-
TGTGCCAGCAGTCGGGACAGCATCTATGGCTACACCTTC	CASSRDSIYGYTF	-	TRBV28	TRBJ1-2	TRBD1
TGTGCCAGCAGCTTGGGTAGCGGGAGGGCCGGAACCTACGAGCAGTACTTC	CASSLGSGRAGTYEQYF	once	TRBV5-4	TRBJ2-7	TRBD2
TGTGCCAGCAGCTTGGGACAGGGGGCTAGAGATACGCAGTATTTT	CASSLGQGARDTQYF	-	TRBV5-8	TRBJ2-3	TRBD1
TGTGCCAGCAGCTTAGAGGGGAGCAATCAGCCCCAGCATTTT	CASSLEGSNQPQHF	few	TRBV7-9	TRBJ1-5	-
TGTGCCAGCAGCTCTTACCGGACTAGCGGGAATCCCGGGGAGCTGTTTTTT	CASSSYRTSGNPGELFF	-	TRBV11-2	TRBJ2-2	TRBD2
TGTGCCTGGAGTCGGGGGGGACCGCCCCAGCATTTT	CAWSRGGPPQHF	-	TRBV30	TRBJ1-5	-
TGTGCCAGTAGTATAGGCCGTTCGGCAAGCGAGCAGTACTTC	CASSIGRSASEQYF	-	TRBV19	TRBJ2-7	-
TGTGCCTGGAGCGGAGGGACTAATGAAAAACTGTTTTTT	CAWSGGTNEKLFF	few	TRBV30	TRBJ1-4	-
TGTGCCAGCAGCTTAGGAGCAGGGGCTAACTATGGCTACACCTTC	CASSLGAGANYGYTF	-	TRBV7-9	TRBJ1-2	-
TGTGCCAGCTCACCGAGTAGCAAAGAGACCCAGTACTTC	CASSPSSKETQYF	-	TRBV18	TRBJ2-5	-
TGTGCCAGCAGTTTAGCGGGGACTACCTACGAGCAGTACTTC	CASSLAGTTYEQYF	-	TRBV27	TRBJ2-7	TRBD2
TGTGCCAGCAGCTCCAGAGTAGCGGGAGATGAGACCCAGTACTTC	CASSSRVAGDETQYF	-	TRBV11-3	TRBJ2-5	TRBD2
TGTGCCAGCAGCTTAGTAGGGTCGGGTGAAGCTTTCTTT	CASSLVGSGEAFF	-	TRBV7-2	TRBJ1-1	-
TGTGCTAGTGGTTTGCTACGAGGGGGTGCGGCAGGGAGAAACTATGGCTACACCTTC	CASGLLRGGAAGRNYGYTF	-	TRBV12-5	TRBJ1-2	-
TGCAGCGTTGCCAGGGGTCAGGGAGAAAAACTGTTTTTT	CSVARGQGEKLFF	-	TRBV29-1	TRBJ1-4	-
TGTGCCAGCAGTCAGACGACGAACACTGAAGCTTTCTTT	CASSQTTNTEAFF	few	TRBV28	TRBJ1-1	-
TGTGCCAGCAGCTTGGGGCCTCAGGGAGTCGATGGCTACACCTTC	CASSLGPQGVDGYTF	-	TRBV5-5	TRBJ1-2	-
TGCGCCAGCAGCTTGGATACAGCGGGAGGGGTCTACGAGCAGTACTTC	CASSLDTAGGVYEQYF	-	TRBV5-1	TRBJ2-7	TRBD2